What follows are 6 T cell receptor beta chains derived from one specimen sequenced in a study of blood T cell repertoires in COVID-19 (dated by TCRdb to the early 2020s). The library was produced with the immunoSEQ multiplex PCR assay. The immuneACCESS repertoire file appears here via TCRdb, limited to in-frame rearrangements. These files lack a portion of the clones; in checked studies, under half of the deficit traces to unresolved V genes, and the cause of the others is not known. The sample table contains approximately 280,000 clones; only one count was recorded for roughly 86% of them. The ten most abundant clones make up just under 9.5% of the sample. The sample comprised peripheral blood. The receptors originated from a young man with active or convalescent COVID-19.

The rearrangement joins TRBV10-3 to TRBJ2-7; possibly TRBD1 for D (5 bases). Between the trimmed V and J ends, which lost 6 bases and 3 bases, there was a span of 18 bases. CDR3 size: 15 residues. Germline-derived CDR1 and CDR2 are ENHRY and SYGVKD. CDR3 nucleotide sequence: TGTGCCATCAGACCCGACGAAGGGGTCCTCTACGAGCAGTACTTC. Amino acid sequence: CAIRPDEGVLYEQYF.

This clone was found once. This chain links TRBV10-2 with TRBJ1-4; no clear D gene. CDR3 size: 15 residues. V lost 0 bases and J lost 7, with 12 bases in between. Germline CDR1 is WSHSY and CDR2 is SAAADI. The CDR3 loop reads CASSESAVVPEKLFF. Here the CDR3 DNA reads TGCGCCAGCAGTGAGTCGGCGGTTGTACCTGAAAAACTGTTTTTT.

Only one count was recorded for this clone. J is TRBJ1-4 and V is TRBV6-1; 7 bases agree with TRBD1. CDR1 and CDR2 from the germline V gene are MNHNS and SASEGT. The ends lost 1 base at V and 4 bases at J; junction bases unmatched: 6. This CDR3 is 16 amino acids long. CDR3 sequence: CASSEGRGLGNEKLFF. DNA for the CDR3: TGTGCCAGCAGTGAAGGCAGGGGGTTAGGTAATGAAAAACTGTTTTTT.

CDR3 loop: CAISAENTEAFF. CDR3 in DNA: TGTGCCATCAGTGCAGAGAACACTGAAGCTTTCTTT. The rearrangement uses TRBV10-3 and TRBJ1-1; D is unclear. CDR3 size: 12 residues. Between the trimmed V and J ends, which lost 4 bases and 1 base, there was a span of 4 bases. Germline V gene lookup returns CDR1 ENHRY and CDR2 SYGVKD.

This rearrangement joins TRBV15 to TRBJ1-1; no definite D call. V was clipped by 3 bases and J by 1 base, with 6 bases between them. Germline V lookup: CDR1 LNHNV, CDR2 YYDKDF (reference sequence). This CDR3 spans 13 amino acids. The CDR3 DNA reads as TGTGCCACCAGCAGGGGCACGAACACTGAAGCTTTCTTT. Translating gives CATSRGTNTEAFF.

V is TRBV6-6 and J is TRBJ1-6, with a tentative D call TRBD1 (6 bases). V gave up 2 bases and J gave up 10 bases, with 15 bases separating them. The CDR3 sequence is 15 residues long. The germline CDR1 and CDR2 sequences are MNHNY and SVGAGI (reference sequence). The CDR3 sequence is CASSYGTNSLSPLHF. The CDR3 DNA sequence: TGTGCCAGCAGTTACGGGACAAACTCCCTATCACCCCTCCACTTT.